This T cell receptor beta chain was retrieved from a study of beta chain features in type 1 diabetes. Study results and limitations: More deletions and fewer insertions at VDJ junctions were seen in type 1 diabetes patients.

This CDR3 comprises 16 residues. Germline V lookup: CDR1 SGHTA, CDR2 FQGNSA. The V gene end was trimmed by 0 bases and the J gene end by 6 bases; junction bases not matched to a gene: 6. The authors reverse transcribed all of the isolated RNA, so sequencing captured expressed TCRB transcripts. This table comes from immunoSEQ multiplex PCR, and its TCRdb copy is limited to in-frame clones, with some not included. The sample holds some 330,000 clones; 9.5% to 12% are singletons and the top ten take more than 0.015%. Concerning this clone: Its cognate antigen is unknown.

The clonotype was recovered from a woman aged 25 to 39 in good health. V and J are TRBV7-2 and TRBJ2-1; TRBD2 matches 9 bases. Specimen: naive CD4+ T cells from blood. In nucleotides, the CDR3 is TGTGCCAGCAGCTTAGCGAAGGGACTAGCTCTCAATGAGCAGTTCTTC. It is translated as CASSLAKGLALNEQFF.